Listed below are T cell receptor beta chains from one sample, sequenced in a study of OX40 agonist ivuxolimab in advanced cancers. Assay used: immunoSEQ multiplex PCR; TCRdb lists only in-frame clones, some missing. The repertoire holds tens of thousands of clones, more than 70% seen once, with 4% to 6% in the top ten. The input for sequencing was CD4+ or CD8+ T cells sorted from blood, taken in a trial of the OX40 agonist ivuxolimab. The receptor source for this set is an adult with an advanced solid tumor such as melanoma, head and neck, liver or kidney cancer. CDR3s include the opening cysteine and the closing phenylalanine or tryptophan. Each record gives: V gene, CDR3 length, D gene, J gene, clone size, CDR3 DNA, CDR3 protein. The D gene is left open where the match is weak. The size field is filled for only some rows; it gives once, few, many or a size class.

TRBV14	12	-	TRBJ2-7	-	TGTGCCAGCCAAGGGTATGGCTACGAGCAGTACTTC	CASQGYGYEQYF
TRBV14	13	TRBD1	TRBJ1-2	-	TGTGCCAGCAGCATTGACAGGGTGAATGGCTACACCTTC	CASSIDRVNGYTF
TRBV29-1	13	-	TRBJ1-2	-	TGCAGCGTTGATTCGGCAGGGAGGTATGGCTACACCTTC	CSVDSAGRYGYTF
TRBV11-2	13	-	TRBJ2-2	medium-sized	TGTGCCAGCAGCGCCCATCGAGGGGGGGAGCTGTTTTTT	CASSAHRGGELFF
TRBV7-7	13	-	TRBJ2-2	-	TGTGCTAGCAGCTTTACTAACACCGGGGAGCTGTTTTTT	CASSFTNTGELFF
TRBV5-1	14	TRBD1	TRBJ1-4	-	TGCGCCAGCAGCACCGGGACAGGGGATGAAAAACTGTTTTTT	CASSTGTGDEKLFF
TRBV14	16	-	TRBJ2-1	-	TGTGCCAGCAGCCACGGTATCCGGGGCAGTTACAATGAGCAGTTCTTC	CASSHGIRGSYNEQFF
TRBV4-1	17	-	TRBJ1-4	few	TGCGCCAGCAGCCAAGGACAGGTGATTGCAACTAATGAAAAACTGTTTTTT	CASSQGQVIATNEKLFF
TRBV18	15	TRBD2	TRBJ2-7	-	TGTGCCAGCTCACGGGGGACTAGCGGGGATGTGGAGCAGTACTTC	CASSRGTSGDVEQYF
TRBV28	12	-	TRBJ1-2	few	TGTGCCAGCAGTTTACGGCTCTATGGCTACACCTTC	CASSLRLYGYTF
TRBV7-8	16	TRBD2	TRBJ2-7	-	TGTGCCAGCACCGCCCAGTGGGGACTAGGGGGCTACGAGCAGTACTTC	CASTAQWGLGGYEQYF
TRBV30	13	-	TRBJ2-3	-	TGTGCCTGGAGTGTACAGGGCGCAGATACGCAGTATTTT	CAWSVQGADTQYF
TRBV5-1	15	TRBD1	TRBJ2-1	few	TGCGCCAGCGGGTTCACAGGGGGCGGAAATAATGAGCAGTTCTTC	CASGFTGGGNNEQFF
TRBV11-2	17	-	TRBJ2-5	-	TGTGCCAGCCACCCTGCGGGAATAAACCTATACCAAGAGACCCAGTACTTC	CASHPAGINLYQETQYF
TRBV19	13	-	TRBJ1-2	once	TGTGCCAGTAGTATAAAGAAAAACTATGGCTACACCTTC	CASSIKKNYGYTF
TRBV5-1	13	-	TRBJ2-7	-	TGCGCCAGCAGCTATGGGAGCCGCTACGAGCAGTACTTC	CASSYGSRYEQYF
TRBV18	16	-	TRBJ1-1	-	TGTGCCAGCTCACCACCGACCAAGATAATGAACACTGAAGCTTTCTTT	CASSPPTKIMNTEAFF
TRBV6-4	15	-	TRBJ1-5	-	TGTGCCAGCAGTGATAGGGGTGCTTTAAATCAGCCCCAGCATTTT	CASSDRGALNQPQHF
TRBV28	15	TRBD2	TRBJ2-3	few	TGTGCCAGCACCCCAGCGGGAGGGAGTTTAAATACGCAGTATTTT	CASTPAGGSLNTQYF
TRBV10-3	14	-	TRBJ2-1	-	TGTGCCATCAGTGAGTCGGGGGACATAAATGAGCAGTTCTTC	CAISESGDINEQFF
TRBV9	15	TRBD1	TRBJ1-3	-	TGTGCCAGCAGCGTAGCAGGGGGGACTGGAAACACCATATATTTT	CASSVAGGTGNTIYF
TRBV7-2	14	-	TRBJ1-3	-	TGTGCCAGCAGCCGGAGGGGGTCCGGAAACACCATATATTTT	CASSRRGSGNTIYF
TRBV28	15	TRBD2	TRBJ2-5	-	TGTGCCAGCGGAGCGGGAGGGACTCTCCAAGAGACCCAGTACTTC	CASGAGGTLQETQYF
TRBV6-5	15	TRBD1	TRBJ1-2	-	TGTGCCAGCAGTCCTTCAGGGGGAGCTAACTATGGCTACACCTTC	CASSPSGGANYGYTF
TRBV10-2	14	TRBD1	TRBJ1-2	-	TGCGCCAGCAGTGGGACAGGGGGCTCCTATGGCTACACCTTC	CASSGTGGSYGYTF
TRBV6-5	14	-	TRBJ1-2	-	TGTGCCAGCAGTGGAATTAGGACGGGGTATGGCTACACCTTC	CASSGIRTGYGYTF
TRBV6-5	15	TRBD1	TRBJ1-1	-	TGTGCCAGCAGTTACACTTTACAGGGGAGGGGGCAGGCTTTCTTT	CASSYTLQGRGQAFF
TRBV11-3	12	-	TRBJ1-4	once	TGTGCCAGCAGCCCAACTAATGAAAAACTGTTTTTT	CASSPTNEKLFF
TRBV5-4	16	-	TRBJ1-2	-	TGTGCCAGCAGCTTCCGGGACACCCTTACTAACTATGGCTACACCTTC	CASSFRDTLTNYGYTF